This T cell receptor beta chain was obtained from a study of T cells after yellow fever vaccination. The overall study: Preparation of the low-cell-number fractions used SMART-Seq v4 Ultra Low Input. General study results and limits: Clones that expanded after primary vaccination mostly reappeared after the booster (around 96% CD4, approximately 89% CD8). A limited proportion of clonotypes was detected within both the CD4 and CD8 compartments.

V was pared by 5 bases and J by 7 bases, with 3 bases of the junction left unmatched. The CDR3 is 13 residues long. Germline CDR1 and CDR2: MDHEN and SYDVKM. The authors made TCR cDNA by 5'RACE template switching, adding a universal primer site and UMIs. TCRdb reprocessed the 5' RACE reads with MiXCR, giving one entry per CDR3 protein. The sample carries some 240,000 distinct CDR3 sequences, 5.2% recorded once. This clonotype was counted at least ten times. Its antigen is still unknown. This TCR was recovered from a man aged 18-30 years who received the YFV17D yellow fever vaccine. The chain is built from TRBV28 and TRBJ2-1, with 9 positions matching TRBD1. The sequences come from CD4+ T cells sorted from PBMCs, collected on the day of the yellow fever booster vaccination. The CDR3 here is CASSKQGANEQFF. The CDR3 region has the DNA TGTGCCAGCAGTAAACAGGGGGCGAATGAGCAGTTCTTC.